The 18 T cell receptor beta chains below were found in one sample sequenced in a study of CD8 T cells in Susac syndrome. An amount of RNA that ranged from roughly 0.45 to 1 ug was reverse transcribed with random hexamers. TCRdb reanalysed the immunoSEQ multiplex PCR reads using MiXCR and keeps one entry per CDR3 protein. The sample lists some 130,000 distinct CDR3 sequences, 75% to 90% occurring once. Sequenced input: CD8+ T cells from PBMCs. The receptors shown here come from a human donor with multiple sclerosis.

The V and J genes are TRBV7-8 and TRBJ2-3, with TRBD2 as a possible D gene (7 bases). The CDR3 contains 15 residues. V dropped 2 bases and J dropped 4 bases, with 13 bases sitting between them. Germline CDR1 and CDR2: SGHVS and FQNEAQ. CDR3: CASSLWGGMADTQYF. The CDR3 coding sequence is TGTGCCAGCAGCTTATGGGGGGGCATGGCAGATACGCAGTATTTT.

The V call is TRBV4-3, the J call TRBJ2-2; D remains ambiguous. The CDR3 has 16 residues. Germline values: CDR1 LGHNA, CDR2 YSLEER. V was trimmed by 0 bases and J by 6 bases, leaving 14 bases between them. The CDR3 reads CASSQDYGVWAGELFF. CDR3 coding DNA: TGCGCCAGCAGCCAAGATTACGGTGTCTGGGCCGGGGAGCTGTTTTTT.

This chain joins TRBV27 and TRBJ2-2; D call uncertain. The CDR3 is 12 amino acids. V was clipped by 1 base and J by 6 bases, with 3 bases between them. Germline CDR1 MNHEY, CDR2 SMNVEV (reference sequence). CDR3 in amino acids: CASSLLAGELFF. The CDR3 coding sequence is TGTGCCAGCAGTTTATTGGCCGGGGAGCTGTTTTTT.

This clonotype has only one observation. This chain joins TRBV7-9 and TRBJ2-7, with 7 nucleotides matching TRBD1. Germline trimming cut 4 bases from V and 6 bases from J; bases unmatched to any gene: 9. The CDR3 runs to 14 residues. The germline gives CDR1 SEHNR, CDR2 FQNEAQ (reference sequence). CDR3 sequence (DNA): TGTGCCAGCAGCTGGGACAGCGCAATCAGCGAGCAGTACTTC. It specifies CASSWDSAISEQYF.

The J gene is TRBJ2-7, the V gene TRBV27, with 7 bases that match TRBD1. Looked up from germline, CDR1 is MNHEY and CDR2 is SMNVEV (reference sequence). This CDR3 spans 15 amino acids. Trimming removed 2 bases from V and 3 bases from J; junction bases left unmatched: 7. The DNA of the CDR3 is TGTGCCAGCAGTTTAGGTCTAGGGGGCGGCTACGAGCAGTACTTC. This gives the protein CASSLGLGGGYEQYF.

The chain has TRBV24-1 and TRBJ2-1; TRBD2 matches at 8 bases. CDR1 is KGHDR and CDR2 is SFDVKD in the germline V gene. The V gene end was trimmed by 3 bases and the J gene end by 8 bases; junction bases not matched to a gene: 14. The CDR3 loop spans 17 amino acids. The CDR3 DNA is TGTGCCACCAGTGATATCGCGGGAGGACCAAGGGCGGATGAGCAGTTCTTC. Its translation: CATSDIAGGPRADEQFF.

The gene calls are TRBV5-1 and TRBJ2-5; TRBD2 might be the D (5 bases). CDR1 is SGHRS and CDR2 is YFSETQ in the germline V gene. The CDR3 runs 11 residues. V dropped 9 bases and J dropped 5 bases, with 11 bases sitting between them. The CDR3 protein is CATRRGETQYF. The CDR3 DNA reads as TGCGCCACCCGTAGAGGGGAGACCCAGTACTTC.

This chain links TRBV24-1 with TRBJ2-2; D is uncertain. Germline assignment: CDR1 KGHDR and CDR2 SFDVKD. Trimming stripped 4 bases from V and 5 bases from J, with 10 bases between. This CDR3 region has 14 residues. The CDR3 sequence: CATSELDGTGELFF. CDR3 in DNA: TGTGCCACCAGTGAACTGGACGGTACCGGGGAGCTGTTTTTT.

This chain uses TRBV27 with TRBJ1-1; no reliable D call. CDR3 length: 14 residues. In germline, CDR1 is MNHEY, CDR2 SMNVEV (reference sequence). The ends were cut back, 6 bases at V and 2 bases at J, with 13 bases in the middle. This CDR3 reads CASSPGAANTEAFF. CDR3 nucleotide sequence: TGTGCCAGCAGCCCAGGCGCGGCCAACACTGAAGCTTTCTTT.

This sequence joins TRBV6-5 and TRBJ2-3, with 8 bases fitting TRBD1. This CDR3 comprises 15 residues. V was clipped by 4 bases and J by 1 base; unmatched bases: 4. Per the germline V gene, CDR1 is MNHEY and CDR2 is SVGAGI. For the CDR3, the DNA is TGTGCCAGCAGTTCCCAGGGGGCTGGCACAGATACGCAGTATTTT. It specifies CASSSQGAGTDTQYF.

The count of this clonotype is one. The chain employs TRBV19 and TRBJ2-1; unclear D gene. V gave up 6 bases and J gave up 6 bases, with 12 bases separating them. Per the germline V gene, CDR1 is LNHDA and CDR2 is SQIVND (reference sequence). The CDR3 is 13 residues long. The CDR3 reads CASRGPRFNEQFF. CDR3 DNA: TGTGCCAGTAGAGGCCCTCGGTTCAATGAGCAGTTCTTC.

The chain combines TRBV7-9 with TRBJ1-2; 8 bases are shared with TRBD1. Trimming at V came to 6 bases and at J to 6 bases, leaving 6 bases not matched to a gene. CDR1 is SEHNR and CDR2 is FQNEAQ in the germline V gene (reference sequence). The CDR3 is made up of 13 amino acids. The CDR3 loop reads CASRPGGLDGYTF. The DNA of the CDR3 is TGTGCCAGCAGACCAGGGGGCCTTGATGGCTACACCTTC.

The rearrangement uses TRBV10-3 and TRBJ1-5; D remains unclear. Trimming removed 5 bases from V and 5 bases from J, with 10 bases in between. The CDR3 contains 13 residues. CDR1 is ENHRY, CDR2 SYGVKD, per germline. In nucleotides, the CDR3 is TGTGCCATCAGTTCTGAAAGCCATCAGCCCCAGCATTTT. This gives the protein CAISSESHQPQHF.

The V and J genes are TRBV2 and TRBJ2-7; possible D gene TRBD2, 8 bases. This CDR3 contains 13 residues. Trimming took 6 bases from V and 3 from J, leaving 12 bases between them. CDR1 and CDR2 from the germline V gene are SNHLY and FYNNEI. The CDR3 protein is CASSGGDSYEQYF. DNA of the CDR3: TGTGCCAGCAGCGGGGGGGACAGCTACGAGCAGTACTTC.

This clonotype was recorded only once. The rearrangement links TRBV19 to TRBJ2-2; tentatively, D is TRBD1 or TRBD2 (5 bases each). The CDR3 consists of 16 residues. V was pared by 3 bases and J by 1 base, with 12 bases between. Germline loops: CDR1 LNHDA, CDR2 SQIVND (reference sequence). The DNA for the CDR3 is TGTGCCAGTAGTATCGGGGCTCGGGGGAACACCGGGGAGCTGTTTTTT. Translated: CASSIGARGNTGELFF.

J is TRBJ2-1 and V is TRBV6-5; perhaps TRBD1 as D (6 bases). V lost 5 bases to trimming and J lost 9 bases, with 11 bases between them. This CDR3 has 12 amino acids. The germline CDR1 and CDR2 sequences are MNHEY and SVGAGI. This chain's CDR3 is CASSTGTREQFF. The CDR3 DNA reads TGTGCCAGCAGTACCGGGACACGTGAGCAGTTCTTC.

Comment on this clonotype: The CDR3 end shows no conserved phenylalanine or tryptophan, and so a read error is likely. The V and J genes are TRBV20-1 and TRBJ2-1, with a possible D match to TRBD1 (6 bases). Germline loops: CDR1 DFQATT, CDR2 SNEGSKA (reference sequence). V lost 0 bases to trimming and J lost 4 bases, with 13 bases between them. The CDR3 length is 15 residues. CDR3 amino acids: CSARDRGTSYNEQFL. CDR3 DNA sequence: TGCAGTGCTAGAGATAGGGGGACATCATACAATGAGCAGTTCCTC.

The J gene is TRBJ2-1, the V gene TRBV6-5; no clear D gene. This CDR3 spans 14 amino acids. Germline CDR1 is MNHEY and CDR2 is SVGAGI. The germline V and J ends were trimmed by 4 bases and 8 bases, with 15 bases remaining between them. The CDR3 sequence is CASSFGERRHEQFF. CDR3 DNA: TGTGCCAGCAGTTTCGGCGAACGACGACATGAGCAGTTCTTC.